The 19 T cell receptor beta chains given below trace back to one sample, sequenced in a study of T cells after yellow fever vaccination. A single record per CDR3 protein comes from TCRdb applying MiXCR to the 5' RACE reads. Among 300,000 or so distinct CDR3 sequences, roughly 6.8% were seen once, and the ten largest hold about a sixth. The starting material was PBMCs, obtained roughly 47 days after the first yellow fever vaccination. The receptors derive from a man between 18 and 29 years old who received the YFV17D yellow fever vaccine.

The chain is built from TRBV5-1 and TRBJ1-5; D remains ambiguous. Germline V CDR1 and CDR2: SGHRS, YFSETQ. This CDR3 is built from 13 residues. The V gene lost 2 bases and the J gene lost 5 bases, with 8 bases spanning the gap. DNA for the CDR3: TGCGCCAGCAGCTTCGACTCCGATCAGCCCCAGCATTTT. Protein: CASSFDSDQPQHF.

V and J are TRBV5-6 and TRBJ2-6; D perhaps matches TRBD1 (5 bases). Germline lookup yields CDR1 SGHDT and CDR2 YYEEEE. Trimming took 0 bases from V and 7 from J, leaving 20 bases between them. This CDR3 region has 18 residues. CDR3 in DNA: TGTGCCAGCAGCTTGGACAGGAAACTACCTCTGGGTGCCAACGTCCTGACTTTC. The encoded protein is CASSLDRKLPLGANVLTF. Looking up the rest from reference TRBV5-6 and TRBJ2-6 gives the full variable domain: DAGVTQSPTHLIKTRGQQVTLRCSPKSGHDTVSWYQQALGQGPQFIFQYYEEEERQRGNFPDRFSGHQFPNYSSELNVNALLLGDSALYLCASSLDRKLPLGANVLTFGAGSRLTVL.

The rearrangement uses TRBV6-1 and TRBJ2-5, with 7 bases matching TRBD1. Germline-derived CDR1 and CDR2 are MNHNS and SASEGT. This CDR3 has 13 residues. The V and J ends lost 11 bases and 1 base, in that order; junction bases with no gene match: 7. DNA of the CDR3: TGTGCCGGAGAGACAGGGAGCCAAGAGACCCAGTACTTC. Its translation is CAGETGSQETQYF.

This clonotype has only a few counts. For the CDR3, the DNA is TGCGCCAGCAGCCAAGACGGACAGGGTGGAAACACCATATATTTT. Its protein is CASSQDGQGGNTIYF. The V gene is TRBV4-3, the J gene TRBJ1-3; 8 bases map to TRBD1. Germline V lookup: CDR1 LGHNA, CDR2 YSLEER. The CDR3 has 15 amino acids. The trim removed 0 bases at V and 3 bases at J, leaving 1 base unmatched.

The chain recombines TRBV24-1 with TRBJ1-1; the D is unclear. This CDR3 spans 13 amino acids. V dropped 7 bases and J dropped 1 base, with 9 bases sitting between them. Germline loops: CDR1 KGHDR, CDR2 SFDVKD. The CDR3 region is CATRRASNTEAFF. CDR3 sequence (DNA): TGTGCCACCAGGAGGGCGTCGAACACTGAAGCTTTCTTT.

This clonotype was seen repeatedly, ten times or more. This chain joins TRBV5-1 and TRBJ2-1; D is unclear. The CDR3 is 14 amino acids. The V and J ends lost 0 bases and 2 bases respectively, with 6 bases between them. The V gene's germline CDR1 is SGHRS and CDR2 YFSETQ. Here the CDR3 DNA reads TGCGCCAGCAGCTTGGCGGCTACCTACAATGAGCAGTTCTTC. It yields the protein CASSLAATYNEQFF.

Only a few counts were recorded for this clonotype. This sequence joins TRBV11-2 and TRBJ1-1; no definite D call. Germline-derived CDR1 and CDR2 are SGHAT and FQNNGV. The V end was cut by 1 base, the J end by 5 bases, with 8 bases between. The CDR3 sequence is 13 residues long. CDR3 protein: CASSLVGMTEAFF. The DNA for the CDR3 is TGTGCCAGCAGCTTAGTTGGGATGACTGAAGCTTTCTTT.

This clonotype has only a few counts. This sequence joins TRBV2 and TRBJ2-1; D is perhaps TRBD1 (5 bases). The CDR3 totals 15 residues. V was cut by 2 bases and J by 2 bases, with 10 bases left in between. Germline lookup yields CDR1 SNHLY and CDR2 FYNNEI. CDR3 DNA: TGTGCCAGCAGTGAAAGTCAGGGTCCCTACAATGAGCAGTTCTTC. Amino acids: CASSESQGPYNEQFF.

This clonotype was recorded many times. V and J are TRBV4-1 and TRBJ2-3; D is unresolved. CDR1 is MGHRA and CDR2 is YSYEKL in the germline V gene. This CDR3 contains 18 residues. Trimming took 1 base from V and 3 from J, leaving 20 bases between them. The CDR3 spells CASSQASLTLRSTDTQYF. CDR3 nucleotide sequence: TGCGCCAGCAGCCAAGCTTCGCTCACCCTGAGGAGTACAGATACGCAGTATTTT.

This clonotype was picked up a small number of times. The chain has TRBV10-3 and TRBJ1-4, with TRBD1 matching 7 bases. The CDR3 is 14 amino acids. Germline-derived CDR1 and CDR2 are ENHRY and SYGVKD. V shed 5 bases and J 5 bases; nucleotides not matched to a gene: 5. The CDR3 sequence is CAISTGTVNEKLFF. DNA of the CDR3: TGTGCCATCAGTACCGGGACAGTGAATGAAAAACTGTTTTTT.

This clonotype was counted only a few times. The chain recombines TRBV5-4 with TRBJ2-5; no clear D. The CDR3 length is 13 residues. The germline V and J ends were trimmed by 1 base and 2 bases, with 6 bases remaining between them. CDR1 and CDR2 (germline): SGHNT, YYREEE (reference sequence). The CDR3, as DNA: TGTGCCAGCAGCTTGCCACAGCAAGAGACCCAGTACTTC. It codes for CASSLPQQETQYF.

The chain carries TRBV7-9 and TRBJ1-1; D uncertain. Germline lookup yields CDR1 SEHNR and CDR2 FQNEAQ (reference sequence). The V and J ends lost 1 base and 1 base respectively, with 7 bases between them. The CDR3 has 14 residues. CDR3 nucleotides: TGTGCCAGCAGCTTAGGTTTTGAGAACACTGAAGCTTTCTTT. Encoded protein: CASSLGFENTEAFF.

Only a few counts were recorded for this clonotype. This chain uses TRBV7-2 with TRBJ2-5; D is unresolved. The CDR3 is made up of 13 amino acids. Germline CDR1 and CDR2: SGHTA and FQGNSA. Trimming stripped 1 base from V and 4 bases from J, with 7 bases between. For the CDR3, the DNA is TGTGCCAGCAGCTTAGGAATAGGAGAGACCCAGTACTTC. This encodes CASSLGIGETQYF.

This clonotype was seen repeatedly, ten times or more. The rearrangement links TRBV7-9 to TRBJ2-7; D not resolved. CDR1 and CDR2 (germline): SEHNR, FQNEAQ (reference sequence). CDR3 length: 14 amino acids. V lost 5 bases to trimming and J lost 0 bases, with 11 bases between them. CDR3 sequence (DNA): TGTGCCAGCAGCCCACTGCAGAGCTCCTACGAGCAGTACGTC. The encoded protein is CASSPLQSSYEQYV.

This chain connects TRBV10-1 to TRBJ2-1, with 9 bases fitting TRBD2. CDR3 length equals 14 residues. V lost 3 bases, J lost 7 bases, and 4 bases stayed unmatched. The germline V gene has CDR1 WNHNN and CDR2 SYGVQD (reference sequence). CDR3 in DNA: TGCGCCAGCAGTGATGGCGGGGGGGCTAATGAGCAGTTCTTC. Translating gives CASSDGGGANEQFF.

This clonotype showed up just a few times. The chain carries TRBV7-8 and TRBJ1-1; D ambiguous. V lost 5 bases and J 0 bases, leaving 13 bases between the germline ends. Germline V gene sequence: CDR1 SGHVS, CDR2 FQNEAQ. CDR3 length: 15 amino acids. In DNA form, the CDR3 reads TGTGCCAGCAGCCCATACCTTCTGATGAACACTGAAGCTTTCTTT. It translates to CASSPYLLMNTEAFF.

This clonotype showed up many times. V gene TRBV29-1 combines with J gene TRBJ1-4; D ambiguous. Trimming stripped 7 bases from V and 5 bases from J, with 11 bases between. The CDR3 has 12 amino acids. Germline assignment: CDR1 SQVTM and CDR2 ANQGSEA. As DNA, the CDR3 is TGCAGCGCGGTTATGGAGAATGAAAAACTGTTTTTT. Translation gives CSAVMENEKLFF. The full variable domain, its missing parts supplied by reference TRBV29-1 and TRBJ1-4, is SAVISQKPSRDICQRGTSLTIQCQVDSQVTMMFWYRQQPGQSLTLIATANQGSEATYESGFVIDKFPISRPNLTFSTLTVSNMSPEDSSIYLCSAVMENEKLFFGSGTQLSVL.

This chain links TRBV20-1 with TRBJ2-1; no reliable D call. Per germline, CDR1 DFQATT and CDR2 SNEGSKA (reference sequence). V lost 3 bases to trimming and J lost 5 bases, with 5 bases between them. CDR3 length: 11 residues. CDR3 DNA sequence: TGCAGTGCTAGGATCGACAATGAGCAGTTCTTC. Its translation is CSARIDNEQFF.

This clonotype occurred a few times. The chain recombines TRBV5-1 with TRBJ2-7; no clear D gene. CDR1 SGHRS and CDR2 YFSETQ come from the germline V gene. The CDR3 contains 14 residues. The V end lost 5 bases, the J end lost 3 bases, and 15 bases lay between the germline ends. CDR3 coding DNA: TGCGCCAGCAGAATAACCCCTAAACACTACGAGCAGTACGTC. Translated, it gives CASRITPKHYEQYV.